The present TCR beta chain was sequenced within a study of identical twins. Template switching (which added a universal primer site) was used, and cDNA carried unique molecular identifiers. TCRdb re-called the 5' RACE reads through MiXCR, storing one row per CDR3 protein. The table shows fewer than 500,000 distinct CDR3 sequences, with roughly 24% occurring only once. The V gene lost 8 bases and the J gene lost 0 bases, with 6 bases spanning the gap. CDR1 LNHNV and CDR2 YYDKDF come from the germline V gene (reference sequence). The CDR3 is 12 residues long. These records were also assigned to another study, of T cells expressing NK-cell markers.

The sequencing sample was made of CD4+ T cells sorted from blood. The chain employs TRBV15 and TRBJ2-3; unclear D gene. The sequence was collected from a woman aged 18 to 35 in good health. CDR3 nucleotide sequence: TGTGCCACCTCGGCTAGCACAGATACGCAGTATTTT. Its protein product is CATSASTDTQYF.